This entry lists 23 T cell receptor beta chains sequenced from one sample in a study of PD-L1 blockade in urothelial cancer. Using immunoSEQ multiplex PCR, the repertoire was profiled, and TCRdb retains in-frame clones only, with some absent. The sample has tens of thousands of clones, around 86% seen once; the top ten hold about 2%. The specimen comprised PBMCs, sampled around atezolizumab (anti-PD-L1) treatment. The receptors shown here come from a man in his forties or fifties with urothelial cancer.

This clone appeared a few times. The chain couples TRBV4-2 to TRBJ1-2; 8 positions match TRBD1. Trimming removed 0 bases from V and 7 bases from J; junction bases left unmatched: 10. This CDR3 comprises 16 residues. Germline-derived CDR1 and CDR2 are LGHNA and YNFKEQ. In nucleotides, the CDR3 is TGTGCCAGCAGCCAAGATCGAGGGCAGGGGGCGGGTGGCTACACCTTC. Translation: CASSQDRGQGAGGYTF.

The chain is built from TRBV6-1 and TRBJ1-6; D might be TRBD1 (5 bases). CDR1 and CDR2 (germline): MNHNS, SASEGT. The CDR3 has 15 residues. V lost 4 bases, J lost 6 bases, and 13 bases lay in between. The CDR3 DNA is TGTGCCAGCAGTGTACTAAGGGGCGGTAATTCACCCCTCCACTTT. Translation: CASSVLRGGNSPLHF.

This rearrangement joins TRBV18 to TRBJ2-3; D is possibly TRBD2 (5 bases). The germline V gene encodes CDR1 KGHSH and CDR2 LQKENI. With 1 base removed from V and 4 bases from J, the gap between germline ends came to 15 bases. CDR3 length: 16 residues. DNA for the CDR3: TGTGCCAGCTCACCACTAGCGACCGGAGTGGCAGATACGCAGTATTTT. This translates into CASSPLATGVADTQYF.

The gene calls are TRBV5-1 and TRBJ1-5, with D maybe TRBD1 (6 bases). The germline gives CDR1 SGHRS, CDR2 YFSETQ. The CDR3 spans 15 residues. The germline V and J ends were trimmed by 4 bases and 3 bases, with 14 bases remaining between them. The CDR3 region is CASSPTTGLNQPQHF. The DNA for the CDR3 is TGCGCCAGCAGCCCAACAACAGGGCTCAATCAGCCCCAGCATTTT.

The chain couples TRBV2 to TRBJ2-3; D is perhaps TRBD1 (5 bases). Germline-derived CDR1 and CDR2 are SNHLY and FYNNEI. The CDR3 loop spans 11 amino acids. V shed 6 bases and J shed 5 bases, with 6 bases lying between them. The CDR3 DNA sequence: TGTGCCAGCAGCAGGGAAGATACGCAGTATTTT. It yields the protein CASSREDTQYF.

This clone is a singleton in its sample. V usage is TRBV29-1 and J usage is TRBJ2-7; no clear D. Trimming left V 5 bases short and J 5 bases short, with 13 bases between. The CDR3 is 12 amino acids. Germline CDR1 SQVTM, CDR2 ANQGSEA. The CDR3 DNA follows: TGCAGCGTTTACGATAGAGGAAACGAGCAGTACTTC. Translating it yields CSVYDRGNEQYF.

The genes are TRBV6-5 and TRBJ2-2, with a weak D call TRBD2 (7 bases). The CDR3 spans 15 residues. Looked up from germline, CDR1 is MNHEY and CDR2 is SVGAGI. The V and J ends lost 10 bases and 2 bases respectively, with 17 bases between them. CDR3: CATPKGGGNTGELFF. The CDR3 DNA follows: TGTGCCACCCCGAAGGGGGGGGGCAACACCGGGGAGCTGTTTTTT.

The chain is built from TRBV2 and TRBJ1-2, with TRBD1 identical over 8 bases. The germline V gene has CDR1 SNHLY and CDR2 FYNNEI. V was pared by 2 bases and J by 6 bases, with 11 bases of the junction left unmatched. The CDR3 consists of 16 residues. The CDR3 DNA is TGTGCCAGCAGTGAAAGGGGGTCAGCAGGGGGCGATGGCTACACCTTC. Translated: CASSERGSAGGDGYTF.

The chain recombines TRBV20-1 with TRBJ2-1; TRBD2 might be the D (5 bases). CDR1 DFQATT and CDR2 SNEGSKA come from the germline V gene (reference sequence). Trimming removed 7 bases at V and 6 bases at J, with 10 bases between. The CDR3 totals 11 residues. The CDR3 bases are TGCAGTGGGCAGCGGAGCAATGAGCAGTTCTTC. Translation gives CSGQRSNEQFF.

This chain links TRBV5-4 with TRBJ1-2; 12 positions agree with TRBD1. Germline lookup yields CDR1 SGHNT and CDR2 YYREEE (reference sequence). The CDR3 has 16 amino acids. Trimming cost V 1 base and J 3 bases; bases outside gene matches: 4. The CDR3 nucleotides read TGTGCCAGCAGCTTGAAAGGGACAGGGGGCGACTATGGCTACACCTTC. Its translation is CASSLKGTGGDYGYTF.

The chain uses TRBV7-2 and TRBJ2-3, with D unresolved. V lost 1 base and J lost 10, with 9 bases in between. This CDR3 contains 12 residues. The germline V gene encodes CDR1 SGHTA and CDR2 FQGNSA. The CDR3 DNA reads TGTGCCAGCAGCTTAGACTCCCTGGCGCAGTATTTT. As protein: CASSLDSLAQYF. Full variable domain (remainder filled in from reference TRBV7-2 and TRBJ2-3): GAGVSQSPSNKVTEKGKDVELRCDPISGHTALYWYRQSLGQGLEFLIYFQGNSAPDKSGLPSDRFSAERTGGSVSTLTIQRTQQEDSAVYLCASSLDSLAQYFGPGTRLTVL.

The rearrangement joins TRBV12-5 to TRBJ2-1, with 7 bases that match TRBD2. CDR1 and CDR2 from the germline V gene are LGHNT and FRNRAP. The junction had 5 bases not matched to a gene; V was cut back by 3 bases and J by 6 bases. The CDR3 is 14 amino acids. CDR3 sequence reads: CASGFGAGTNEQFF. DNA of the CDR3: TGTGCTAGTGGTTTCGGAGCGGGAACCAATGAGCAGTTCTTC.

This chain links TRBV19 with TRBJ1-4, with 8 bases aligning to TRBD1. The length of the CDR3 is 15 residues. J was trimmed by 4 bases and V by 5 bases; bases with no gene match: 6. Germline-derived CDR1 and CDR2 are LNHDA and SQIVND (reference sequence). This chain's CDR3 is CASSRPGQVNEKLFF. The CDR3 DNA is TGTGCCAGTAGTCGACCGGGACAGGTTAATGAAAAACTGTTTTTT.

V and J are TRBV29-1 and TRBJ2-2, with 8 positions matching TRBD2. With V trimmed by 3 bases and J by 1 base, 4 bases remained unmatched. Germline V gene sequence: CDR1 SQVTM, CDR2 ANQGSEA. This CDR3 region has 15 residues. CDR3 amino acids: CSVDAGGLNTGELFF. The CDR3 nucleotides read TGCAGCGTTGATGCGGGAGGCCTGAACACCGGGGAGCTGTTTTTT.

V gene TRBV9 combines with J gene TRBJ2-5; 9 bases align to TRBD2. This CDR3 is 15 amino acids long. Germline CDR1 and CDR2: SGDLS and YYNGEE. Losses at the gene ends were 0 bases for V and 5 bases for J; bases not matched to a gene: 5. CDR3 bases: TGTGCCAGCAGCGTAGAGGGACTAGCCGGGGAGACCCAGTACTTC. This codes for CASSVEGLAGETQYF.

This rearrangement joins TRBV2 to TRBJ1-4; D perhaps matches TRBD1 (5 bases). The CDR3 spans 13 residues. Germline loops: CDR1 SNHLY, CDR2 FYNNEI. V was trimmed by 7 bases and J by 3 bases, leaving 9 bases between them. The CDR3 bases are TGTGCCAGCACAGGGATGGCTAATGAAAAACTGTTTTTT. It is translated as CASTGMANEKLFF. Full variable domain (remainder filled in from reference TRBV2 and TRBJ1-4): EPEVTQTPSHQVTQMGQEVILRCVPISNHLYFYWYRQILGQKVEFLVSFYNNEISEKSEIFDDQFSVERPDGSNFTLKIRSTKLEDSAMYFCASTGMANEKLFFGSGTQLSVL.

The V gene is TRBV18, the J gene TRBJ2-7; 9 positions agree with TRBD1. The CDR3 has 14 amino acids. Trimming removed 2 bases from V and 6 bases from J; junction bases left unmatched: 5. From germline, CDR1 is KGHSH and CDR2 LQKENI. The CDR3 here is CASSPTGQGTEQYF. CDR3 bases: TGTGCCAGCTCACCAACCGGACAGGGGACCGAGCAGTACTTC.

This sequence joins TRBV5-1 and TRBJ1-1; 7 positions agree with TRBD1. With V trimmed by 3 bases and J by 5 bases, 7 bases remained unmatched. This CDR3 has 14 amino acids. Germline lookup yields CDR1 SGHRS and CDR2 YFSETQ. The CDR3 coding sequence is TGCGCCAGCAGCTCCGACAGGGTGAGGACTGAAGCTTTCTTT. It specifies CASSSDRVRTEAFF.

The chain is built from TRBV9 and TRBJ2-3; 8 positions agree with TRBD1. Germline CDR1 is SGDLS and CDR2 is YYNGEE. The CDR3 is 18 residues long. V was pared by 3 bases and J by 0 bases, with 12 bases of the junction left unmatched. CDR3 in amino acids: CASSANRGQGTSTDTQYF. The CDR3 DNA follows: TGTGCCAGCAGCGCAAACAGAGGACAGGGAACTAGCACAGATACGCAGTATTTT. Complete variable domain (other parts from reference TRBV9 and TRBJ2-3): DSGVTQTPKHLITATGQRVTLRCSPRSGDLSVYWYQQSLDQGLQFLIQYYNGEERAKGNILERFSAQQFPDLHSELNLSSLELGDSALYFCASSANRGQGTSTDTQYFGPGTRLTVL.

For the CDR3, the DNA is TGTGCCAGCAGCTTTAAAGCGGGAGCAGATACGCAGTATTTT. Its protein product is CASSFKAGADTQYF. The chain joins TRBV7-2 to TRBJ2-3; 8 positions agree with TRBD2. V shed 3 bases, J shed 4 bases, and the junction held 3 bases outside the gene matches. CDR3 length equals 14 residues. Germline-derived CDR1 and CDR2 are SGHTA and FQGNSA.

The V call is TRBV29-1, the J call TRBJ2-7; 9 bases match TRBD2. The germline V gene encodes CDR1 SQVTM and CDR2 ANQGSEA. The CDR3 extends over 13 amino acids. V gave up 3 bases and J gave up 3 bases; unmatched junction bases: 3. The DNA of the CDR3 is TGCAGCGTTGAGTCTAGCGGGAACTACGAGCAGTACTTC. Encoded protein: CSVESSGNYEQYF.

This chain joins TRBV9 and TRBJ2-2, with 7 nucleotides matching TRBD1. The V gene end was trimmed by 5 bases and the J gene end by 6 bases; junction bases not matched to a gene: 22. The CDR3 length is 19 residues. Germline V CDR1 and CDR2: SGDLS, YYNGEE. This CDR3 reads CASRVYLTGLTRDAGELFF. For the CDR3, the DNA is TGTGCCAGCAGAGTATATTTGACAGGGTTGACCCGGGATGCCGGGGAGCTGTTTTTT. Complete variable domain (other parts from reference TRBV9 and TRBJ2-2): DSGVTQTPKHLITATGQRVTLRCSPRSGDLSVYWYQQSLDQGLQFLIQYYNGEERAKGNILERFSAQQFPDLHSELNLSSLELGDSALYFCASRVYLTGLTRDAGELFFGEGSRLTVL.

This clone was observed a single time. CDR3 DNA sequence: TGCAAGGCCAGCGGGGGCTACGAGCAGTACTTC. It translates to CKASGGYEQYF. The J gene is TRBJ2-7, the V gene TRBV20-1; 8 bases are shared with TRBD2. Germline V gene sequence: CDR1 DFQATT, CDR2 SNEGSKA (reference sequence). CDR3 size: 11 residues.